The clone carrying this T cell receptor beta chain was counted between two and nine times. All patients reached thyroid surgery having received no treatment beforehand. The CDR3 loop spans 14 amino acids. The trim removed 7 bases at V and 1 base at J, leaving 5 bases unmatched. The entry originates in a study of metastatic and nonmetastatic thyroid tumors. Study-level information: The authors compared repertoires across blood and tumor or nodule tissue from malignant and benign thyroid patients.

As originally analysed: Construction of a distant-metastasis classifier for papillary thyroid cancer relied on CDR3 differences across clinicopathological groups. With MiXCR, TCRdb reprocessed the PCR reads. In this record, the V and J calls reflect TCRdb's handling and not the investigators' own analysis. The sample comprises approximately 35,000 clones, about 40% of which are singletons, and under 25% rests with the top ten. The receptor was isolated from a female donor with papillary thyroid cancer or a benign thyroid nodule (not recorded which). Some clones in this sample may be carry-over from other donors' samples. The source material was tumor tissue. The V gene is TRBV12-3 or TRBV12-4, the J gene TRBJ1-1, with 8 bases aligning to TRBD1. The CDR3 nucleotides read TGTGCCAGCATATGGACAGGGCCGAACACTGAAGCTTTCTTT. It codes for CASIWTGPNTEAFF.